The clone carrying this T cell receptor (beta chain) was picked up one time. The same CDR3 is also encoded by other DNA sequences in this sample. Some clones are missing from TCRdb's copy, which holds only in-frame ones; the method was immunoSEQ multiplex PCR. The sample has just under 250,000 clones; around 89% are singletons. This record comes from a study of blood T cell repertoires in COVID-19. Study details: T cells, B-cell-depleted T cells, or PBMCs supplied cDNA or gDNA.

The CDR3 runs 13 residues. CDR1 and CDR2 (germline): MDHEN, SYDVKM. V dropped 5 bases and J dropped 5 bases, with 12 bases sitting between them. The chain has TRBV28 and TRBJ1-1; D gene uncertain. The sequencing sample was made of PBMCs or T cells enriched from blood (not recorded which). The receptor was derived from a woman in her 30s who had recovered from COVID-19. The CDR3 spells CASSLHGGTEAFF. The CDR3 region has the DNA TGTGCCAGCAGTCTCCATGGAGGGACTGAAGCTTTCTTT.